The 26 T cell receptor beta chains below all came from one sample that was sequenced in a study of OX40 agonist ivuxolimab in advanced cancers. Only in-frame clones appear in the TCRdb table, and some are missing; sequencing was by immunoSEQ multiplex PCR. This repertoire shows roughly 53,000 clones, about 83% found once; its top ten account for roughly 0.6%. The source was CD4+ or CD8+ T cells sorted from blood, collected in a trial of the OX40 agonist ivuxolimab. The receptors here all came from an adult with an advanced solid tumor such as melanoma, head and neck, liver or kidney cancer.

The rearrangement uses TRBV6-1 and TRBJ2-1; D unclear. V was clipped by 3 bases and J by 0 bases, with 12 bases between them. The CDR3 runs 16 residues. Germline CDR1 MNHNS, CDR2 SASEGT. CDR3 loop: CASSEAPRSSYNEQFF. For the CDR3, the DNA is TGTGCCAGCAGTGAGGCTCCTAGAAGCTCCTACAATGAGCAGTTCTTC.

In this sample, this clone turned up once. This chain uses TRBV9 with TRBJ2-7; 9 bases line up with TRBD1. Germline trimming cut 3 bases from V and 5 bases from J; bases unmatched to any gene: 15. The CDR3 extends over 17 amino acids. The germline gives CDR1 SGDLS, CDR2 YYNGEE. The CDR3 DNA reads as TGTGCCAGCAGCGCTGGGACAGGGACAAGGGAACCCCACGAGCAGTACTTC. Its protein product is CASSAGTGTREPHEQYF.

V and J are TRBV7-9 and TRBJ1-5; no clear D. The CDR3 runs to 12 residues. V was shortened by 5 bases and J by 5 bases, with 7 bases between the two germline ends. Germline lookup yields CDR1 SEHNR and CDR2 FQNEAQ (reference sequence). The CDR3 DNA reads TGTGCCAGCAGCCAATATTATCAGCCCCAGCATTTT. Amino acid sequence: CASSQYYQPQHF.

CDR3 residues: CASSLRQGESTEAFF. In nucleotides, the CDR3 is TGTGCCAGCAGCTTAAGACAGGGAGAAAGCACTGAAGCTTTCTTT. The V and J genes are TRBV5-6 and TRBJ1-1; the match to TRBD1 covers 7 bases. J gave up 4 bases and V 2 bases, and 8 bases lay outside the gene matches. Germline lookup yields CDR1 SGHDT and CDR2 YYEEEE. CDR3 size: 15 residues.

The chain combines TRBV5-1 with TRBJ2-2; 9 bases are a match to TRBD2. Trimming cost V 0 bases and J 3 bases; bases outside gene matches: 0. Germline V gene sequence: CDR1 SGHRS, CDR2 YFSETQ. The CDR3 contains 15 residues. The DNA of the CDR3 is TGCGCCAGCAGCTTGGGCGGGGGGGACACCGGGGAGCTGTTTTTT. It is translated as CASSLGGGDTGELFF.

This clone occurred once. This chain uses TRBV19 with TRBJ1-1; 10 nucleotides line up with TRBD1. V shed 4 bases and J 1 base; nucleotides not matched to a gene: 6. The length of the CDR3 is 16 residues. Germline CDR1 reads LNHDA; CDR2 reads SQIVND (reference sequence). In DNA, the CDR3 is TGTGCCAGTAGTAGCCGGACAGGGGGAGGGAACACTGAAGCTTTCTTT. Protein sequence: CASSSRTGGGNTEAFF.

This rearrangement joins TRBV5-1 to TRBJ2-1, with TRBD1 identical over 8 bases. Germline values: CDR1 SGHRS, CDR2 YFSETQ. The trim removed 4 bases at V and 6 bases at J, leaving 12 bases unmatched. The CDR3 is 16 amino acids. CDR3 coding DNA: TGCGCCAGCAGCCCCGGACAGGGTGGTATCGGCAATGAGCAGTTCTTC. Residues: CASSPGQGGIGNEQFF.

CDR3 in DNA: TGTGCCTGGAGGACAGGGGGCCCCTACGAGCAGTACTTC. Residues: CAWRTGGPYEQYF. The chain uses TRBV30 and TRBJ2-7; 10 nucleotides align to TRBD1. With 3 bases clipped from V and 2 bases from J, the junction kept 1 base outside the gene matches. The CDR3 contains 13 residues. The germline gives CDR1 GTSNPN, CDR2 SVGIG (reference sequence).

This clone was counted a single time. This chain links TRBV28 with TRBJ2-1, with 10 bases matching TRBD1. Losses at the gene ends were 10 bases for V and 7 bases for J; bases not matched to a gene: 10. Germline CDR1 and CDR2: MDHEN and SYDVKM. CDR3 length: 14 residues. The CDR3 reads CATGGQGEVNEQFF. The CDR3 nucleotides read TGTGCCACCGGAGGACAGGGGGAGGTTAATGAGCAGTTCTTC.

The J gene is TRBJ2-7, the V gene TRBV5-1, with D perhaps matching TRBD2 (6 bases). The V end lost 2 bases, the J end lost 1 base, and 10 bases lay between the germline ends. Germline CDR1 and CDR2: SGHRS and YFSETQ. There are 14 residues in the CDR3. CDR3 nucleotide sequence: TGCGCCAGCAGCTTTTTTGGAGGGTCCTACGAGCAGTACTTC. Its translation is CASSFFGGSYEQYF.

V usage is TRBV18 and J usage is TRBJ2-7, with TRBD2 matching over 12 bases. The CDR3 has 17 amino acids. V shed 0 bases and J 0 bases; nucleotides not matched to a gene: 3. From germline, CDR1 is KGHSH and CDR2 LQKENI. The CDR3 bases are TGTGCCAGCTCACCACCGACTAGCGGGGGTAGCTCCTACGAGCAGTACTTC. As protein: CASSPPTSGGSSYEQYF.

The gene calls are TRBV6-1 and TRBJ1-1; no definite D call. V lost 11 bases and J lost 2, with 12 bases in between. Germline values: CDR1 MNHNS, CDR2 SASEGT. This CDR3 is 12 amino acids long. CDR3 loop: CAFRAGNTEAFF. The CDR3, as DNA: TGTGCCTTTCGCGCAGGAAACACTGAAGCTTTCTTT.

The genes are TRBV25-1 and TRBJ2-2; TRBD2 matches at 11 bases. CDR3 length: 16 amino acids. The J segment lost 4 bases and the V segment lost 3 bases, leaving 4 bases of the junction unmatched. Looked up from germline, CDR1 is MGHDK and CDR2 is SYGVNS. The CDR3 DNA is TGTGCCAGCAGTGACTTAGCGGGGGGGGTCACCGGGGAGCTGTTTTTT. This codes for CASSDLAGGVTGELFF.

The chain recombines TRBV6-6 with TRBJ1-3, with TRBD1 as a possible D gene (5 bases). Trimming left V 9 bases short and J 1 base short, with 16 bases between. Germline assignment: CDR1 MNHNY and CDR2 SVGAGI (reference sequence). CDR3 size: 15 residues. The CDR3 sequence is CARDGRGVSGNTIYF. CDR3 sequence (DNA): TGTGCCAGAGACGGGAGGGGAGTTTCTGGAAACACCATATATTTT.

V is TRBV27 and J is TRBJ2-4, with D possibly matching TRBD2 (5 bases). The CDR3 is 14 amino acids. The germline CDR1 and CDR2 sequences are MNHEY and SMNVEV (reference sequence). Trimming took off 8 bases at V and 0 bases at J, with 11 bases between the two ends. The CDR3 loop reads CASGDGLAKNIQYF. DNA for the CDR3: TGTGCCAGCGGAGACGGACTAGCCAAAAACATTCAGTACTTC.

Concerning this clone itself: Its ends do not fully match the called genes, so a read error is possible. The rearrangement uses TRBV11-2 and TRBJ2-3, with 8 bases that match TRBD2. The CDR3 totals 18 residues. In germline, CDR1 is SGHAT, CDR2 FQNNGV. The CDR3 DNA sequence: TGTGCCAGCAGATTAGAGGATTGGGTCGTGCTAGCGGGAGATACGCAGTATTTT. The encoded protein is CASRLEDWVVLAGDTQYF.

The V call is TRBV11-2, the J call TRBJ2-5; 9 bases map to TRBD2. The CDR3 has 15 residues. Trimming removed 5 bases from V and 4 bases from J; junction bases left unmatched: 8. The V gene's germline CDR1 is SGHAT and CDR2 FQNNGV. CDR3 amino acids: CASSEGLADGETQYF. The CDR3 DNA reads TGTGCCAGCAGCGAGGGACTAGCAGACGGAGAGACCCAGTACTTC.

This rearrangement joins TRBV5-5 to TRBJ1-5; 7 bases line up with TRBD1. Trimming cost V 1 base and J 5 bases; bases outside gene matches: 3. Germline V gives CDR1 SGHKS, CDR2 YYEKEE (reference sequence). The CDR3 sequence is 14 residues long. The CDR3 here is CASSLYGQDQPQHF. CDR3 in DNA: TGTGCCAGCAGCTTGTACGGACAGGATCAGCCCCAGCATTTT.

The rearrangement links TRBV9 to TRBJ2-5; 10 nucleotides match TRBD2. The length of the CDR3 is 15 residues. CDR1 SGDLS and CDR2 YYNGEE come from the germline V gene. V lost 4 bases and J lost 4; bases outside the gene matches: 7. CDR3 sequence reads: CASSQSSGGRETQYF. The CDR3 DNA reads as TGTGCCAGCAGCCAATCTAGCGGGGGCCGAGAGACCCAGTACTTC.

This rearrangement joins TRBV5-4 to TRBJ1-2; a weak D match, TRBD1 (6 bases). Per germline, CDR1 SGHNT and CDR2 YYREEE (reference sequence). The CDR3 loop spans 13 amino acids. V was clipped by 5 bases and J by 8 bases, with 16 bases between them. In nucleotides, the CDR3 is TGTGCCAGCAGTCAAAGTTTACAGGGCGGCTACACCTTC. This codes for CASSQSLQGGYTF.

V and J are TRBV6-5 and TRBJ1-6; possibly TRBD1 for D (6 bases). The CDR3 covers 12 residues. V was pared by 7 bases and J by 8 bases, with 9 bases between. CDR1 is MNHEY and CDR2 is SVGAGI in the germline V gene. CDR3 region: CASTKGDSPLHF. CDR3 DNA sequence: TGTGCCAGCACCAAGGGGGATTCACCCCTCCACTTT.

This clone turned up a few times. This chain joins TRBV4-1 and TRBJ2-6; tentative D call: TRBD1 (6 bases). The CDR3 extends over 15 amino acids. The ends were cut back, 4 bases at V and 1 base at J, with 8 bases in the middle. Germline V gene sequence: CDR1 MGHRA, CDR2 YSYEKL. CDR3 region: CASSLQGSGANVLTF. CDR3 nucleotide sequence: TGCGCCAGCAGCCTACAGGGATCTGGGGCCAACGTCCTGACTTTC.

V gene TRBV7-2 combines with J gene TRBJ2-2; no clear D gene. This CDR3 is built from 13 residues. The V gene lost 3 bases and the J gene lost 4 bases, with 6 bases spanning the gap. Germline CDR1 SGHTA, CDR2 FQGNSA. The CDR3 bases are TGTGCCAGCAGCTTGAAGGGCACCGGGGAGCTGTTTTTT. Protein: CASSLKGTGELFF.

V is TRBV5-1 and J is TRBJ1-2; D unresolved. Germline V CDR1 and CDR2: SGHRS, YFSETQ. Deletions cut 2 bases from V and 4 bases from J, with 15 bases between. This CDR3 contains 15 residues. The CDR3 DNA follows: TGCGCCAGCAGCTTTGGCGGCCGGGGTGGCTATGGCTACACCTTC. Translating gives CASSFGGRGGYGYTF.

The chain couples TRBV9 to TRBJ1-3, with TRBD1 as a possible D gene (5 bases). The CDR3 totals 14 residues. The V gene's germline CDR1 is SGDLS and CDR2 YYNGEE. V was trimmed by 0 bases and J by 4 bases, leaving 8 bases between them. In nucleotides, the CDR3 is TGTGCCAGCAGCGTAGAACCAGGGGGAAACACCATATATTTT. Residues: CASSVEPGGNTIYF.

Relative to its sample, this clone is medium-sized. The CDR3 reads CASRPGQETYGYTF. For the CDR3, the DNA is TGTGCCAGCAGGCCGGGACAGGAGACCTATGGCTACACCTTC. This chain connects TRBV27 to TRBJ1-2; 8 bases are a match to TRBD1. Looked up from germline, CDR1 is MNHEY and CDR2 is SMNVEV (reference sequence). V shed 6 bases, J shed 4 bases, and the junction held 7 bases outside the gene matches. CDR3 length equals 14 residues.